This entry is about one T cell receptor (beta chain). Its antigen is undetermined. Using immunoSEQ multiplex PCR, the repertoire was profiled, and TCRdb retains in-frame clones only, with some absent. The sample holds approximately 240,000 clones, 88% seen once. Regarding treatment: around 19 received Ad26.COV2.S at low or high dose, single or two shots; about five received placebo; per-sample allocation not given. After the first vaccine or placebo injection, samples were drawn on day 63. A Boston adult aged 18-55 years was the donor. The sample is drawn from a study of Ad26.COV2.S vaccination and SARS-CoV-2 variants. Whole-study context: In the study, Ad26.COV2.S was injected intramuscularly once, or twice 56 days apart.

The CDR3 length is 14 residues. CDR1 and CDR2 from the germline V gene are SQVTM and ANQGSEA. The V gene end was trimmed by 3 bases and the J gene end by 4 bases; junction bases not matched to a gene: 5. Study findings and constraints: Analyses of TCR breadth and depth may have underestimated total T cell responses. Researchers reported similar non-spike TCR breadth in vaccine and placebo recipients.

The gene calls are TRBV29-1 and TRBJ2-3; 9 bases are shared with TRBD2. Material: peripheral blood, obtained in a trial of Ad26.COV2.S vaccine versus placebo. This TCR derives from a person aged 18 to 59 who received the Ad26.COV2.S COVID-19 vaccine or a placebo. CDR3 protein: CSVEGGGAPDTQYF. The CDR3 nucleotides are TGCAGCGTTGAGGGCGGGGGGGCCCCAGATACGCAGTATTTT.